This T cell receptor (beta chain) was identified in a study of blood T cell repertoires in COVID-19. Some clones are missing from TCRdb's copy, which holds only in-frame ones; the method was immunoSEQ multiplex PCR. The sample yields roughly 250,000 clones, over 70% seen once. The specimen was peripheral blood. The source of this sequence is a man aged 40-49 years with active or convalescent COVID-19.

CDR3 in amino acids: CASSSQTGLYGYTF. As DNA, the CDR3 is TGTGCCAGCAGCTCGCAGACAGGGCTCTATGGCTACACCTTC. The gene calls are TRBV7-9 and TRBJ1-2; 7 nucleotides match TRBD1. The CDR3 is 14 residues long. The V segment lost 4 bases and the J segment 4 bases; nucleotides outside the gene matches: 6. Germline V gene sequence: CDR1 SEHNR, CDR2 FQNEAQ (reference sequence).